The T cell receptor beta chain under discussion was sequenced for a study of immune evolution from preneoplasia to lung adenocarcinoma. Study summary: HLA loss of heterozygosity: about 7% AIS, about 15% MIA, around 35% ADC, none AAH. Whole-study results and caveats: Later-stage lesions appeared to have more T cells, more diversity, less clonality. From normal lung to invasive adenocarcinoma, top clone frequencies appeared to decrease.

On this clone itself: Its antigen is unidentified.

Produced via immunoSEQ multiplex PCR; TCRdb's table is partial and in-frame only. This sample has roughly 40,000 clones, with 74% found just once. Per the germline V gene, CDR1 is DFQATT and CDR2 is SNEGSKA (reference sequence). This CDR3 is 11 amino acids long. Trimming shortened V by 3 bases and J by 7 bases, and 10 bases separated the two germline ends. The sequenced material came from FFPE invasive lung adenocarcinoma tissue. The chain recombines TRBV20-1 with TRBJ2-7, with D uncertain. The TCR was taken from a person aged 55 to 70 with lung adenocarcinoma. For the CDR3, the DNA is TGCAGTGCTAGTGTAGGTTTTGAGCAGTACTTC. Translating it yields CSASVGFEQYF.